A selection of T cell receptor beta chains follows, all from one sample in a study of cytomegalovirus exposure and HLA in healthy donors. Sequenced by immunoSEQ multiplex PCR; TCRdb stores in-frame clones only, minus some. The sample consists of over 70,000 clones, about 67% of them appearing once. Sequenced input: PBMCs. These receptors originate from a man under 40 in good health and CMV-seronegative. The CDR3 runs from the conserved cysteine through the conserved F or W. The D gene is left open where the match is weak. Clone size is stated in some rows and not others, as once, few, many or a class when expanded.

v_gene,d_gene,abundance,j_gene,CDR3aa,CDR3nt
TRBV5-5,TRBD1,few,TRBJ1-3,CASSSDRGIRNTIYF,TGTGCCAGCAGCTCTGACAGGGGGATTCGAAACACCATATATTTT
TRBV19,.,.,TRBJ2-7,CASSEGSYEQYF,TGTGCCAGTAGTGAGGGCTCCTACGAGCAGTACTTC
TRBV28,.,.,TRBJ2-2,CASSFLSGELFF,TGTGCCAGCAGTTTTCTCTCCGGGGAGCTGTTTTTT
TRBV28,TRBD1,.,TRBJ1-1,CASSLTDRGRGAFF,TGTGCCAGCAGTTTAACGGACAGGGGACGAGGAGCTTTCTTT
TRBV7-2,TRBD1,.,TRBJ2-7,CASSLAGDRGDYEQYF,TGTGCCAGCAGCTTAGCTGGGGACAGGGGTGACTACGAGCAGTACTTC
TRBV29-1,TRBD1,.,TRBJ1-4,CSVDPGQANEKLFF,TGCAGCGTTGATCCGGGACAGGCTAATGAAAAACTGTTTTTT
TRBV27,.,few,TRBJ1-2,CASSLNTGNYGYTF,TGTGCCAGCAGTTTGAACACAGGAAACTATGGCTACACCTTC
TRBV18,.,.,TRBJ2-2,CASSPDFNTGELFF,TGTGCCAGCTCACCTGACTTCAACACCGGGGAGCTGTTTTTT
TRBV30,TRBD2,.,TRBJ2-2,CAWSERETGELFF,TGTGCCTGGAGTGAGCGGGAGACCGGGGAGCTGTTTTTT
TRBV10-1,.,few,TRBJ2-3,CASSVPGTPTTDTQYF,TGCGCCAGCAGTGTGCCAGGAACTCCAACAACAGATACGCAGTATTTT
TRBV18,.,.,TRBJ2-1,CASSAQRAGQGGNEQFF,TGTGCCAGCTCAGCCCAACGTGCAGGACAGGGAGGGAATGAGCAGTTCTTC
TRBV21-1,.,.,TRBJ1-2,CASSKAHRYGYTF,TGTGCCAGCAGCAAAGCGCACAGGTATGGCTACACCTTC
TRBV10-3,.,many,TRBJ1-1,CAISDGARGNTEAFF,TGTGCCATCAGTGACGGGGCCAGGGGGAACACTGAAGCTTTCTTT
TRBV19,.,.,TRBJ1-5,CASSITVIRGNQPQHF,TGTGCCAGTAGTATTACAGTCATCCGAGGCAATCAGCCCCAGCATTTT
TRBV5-1,.,once,TRBJ1-1,CASSTGMVTEAFF,TGCGCCAGCAGCACAGGGATGGTCACTGAAGCTTTCTTT
TRBV30,TRBD1,.,TRBJ1-6,CAWSRGAVTGTNSPLHF,TGTGCCTGGAGTCGAGGGGCCGTGACAGGGACCAATTCACCCCTCCACTTT
TRBV4-2,.,.,TRBJ2-7,CASSQDAEAVGGYEQYF,TGTGCCAGCAGCCAAGATGCGGAAGCAGTCGGTGGCTACGAGCAGTACTTC
TRBV9,TRBD1,.,TRBJ2-4,CASSAETGAKNIQYF,TGTGCCAGCAGCGCGGAGACAGGGGCCAAAAACATTCAGTACTTC
TRBV19,.,.,TRBJ2-4,CASSSQGFGLLAKNIQYF,TGTGCCAGTAGTAGCCAGGGTTTTGGGCTACTAGCCAAAAACATTCAGTACTTC
TRBV5-1,TRBD1,.,TRBJ2-7,CASSSPGGSYEQYF,TGCGCCAGCAGCTCCCCAGGGGGCTCCTACGAGCAGTACTTC
TRBV5-4,.,.,TRBJ2-5,CASSLEGGLGETQYF,TGTGCCAGCAGCTTGGAGGGGGGGCTGGGAGAGACCCAGTACTTC
TRBV30,.,.,TRBJ1-1,CAWSAPTANTEAFF,TGTGCCTGGAGTGCCCCGACAGCGAACACTGAAGCTTTCTTT
TRBV2,TRBD1,once,TRBJ1-1,CASSPSPLRQGTEAFF,TGTGCCAGCAGTCCCAGCCCTCTAAGACAGGGGACTGAAGCTTTCTTT
TRBV4-1,.,.,TRBJ1-5,CASSQEALSNQPQHF,TGCGCCAGCAGCCAAGAAGCCCTCTCAAATCAGCCCCAGCATTTT
TRBV30,TRBD1,.,TRBJ1-1,CAWTGQVYTEAFF,TGTGCCTGGACCGGACAGGTCTACACTGAAGCTTTCTTT
TRBV27,.,.,TRBJ1-1,CASSLIEGGEAFF,TGTGCCAGCAGTTTAATTGAGGGAGGTGAAGCTTTCTTT
TRBV27,.,.,TRBJ1-2,CASSVRTGTNYGYTF,TGTGCCAGCAGTGTCCGGACGGGAACTAACTATGGCTACACCTTC
TRBV18,.,.,TRBJ1-5,CASSPASSGDQPQHF,TGTGCCAGCTCACCAGCCAGCTCAGGGGATCAGCCCCAGCATTTT
TRBV2,TRBD2,.,TRBJ2-5,CASSGDYLRESVETQYF,TGTGCCAGCAGTGGGGACTACCTTCGGGAGTCGGTGGAGACCCAGTACTTC
TRBV21-1,.,few,TRBJ2-2,CATGGELSTGELFF,TGTGCCACCGGAGGCGAGTTGAGCACCGGGGAGCTGTTTTTT
TRBV5-6,TRBD1,.,TRBJ2-5,CASSTRQGVVETQYF,TGTGCCAGCAGCACCCGACAGGGGGTGGTAGAGACCCAGTACTTC
TRBV2,.,.,TRBJ2-7,CASRSGDAVYEQYF,TGTGCCAGCAGATCAGGGGACGCGGTATACGAGCAGTACTTC
TRBV7-9,.,.,TRBJ1-4,CASSPRGGETNEKLFF,TGTGCCAGCAGTCCGCGGGGGGGTGAAACTAATGAAAAACTGTTTTTT
TRBV11-2,TRBD1,.,TRBJ1-2,CASNVQGGSYGYTF,TGTGCCAGCAACGTACAGGGGGGCTCCTATGGCTACACCTTC
TRBV11-3,TRBD2,.,TRBJ2-7,CASSLGGRDEQYF,TGTGCCAGCAGCTTAGGGGGGAGGGACGAGCAGTACTTC
TRBV30,.,.,TRBJ1-1,CAWSLGTSTEAFF,TGTGCCTGGAGTCTAGGCACGAGCACTGAAGCTTTCTTT
TRBV4-3,TRBD2,.,TRBJ2-3,CASSQTVRTRSLTDTQYF,TGCGCCAGCAGCCAGACGGTTCGGACTAGAAGTCTCACAGATACGCAGTATTTT
TRBV5-1,.,few,TRBJ2-1,CASSLVQGNEQFF,TGCGCCAGCAGCTTGGTACAGGGCAATGAGCAGTTCTTC
TRBV7-2,.,.,TRBJ1-6,CASSLNLGDSPLHF,TGTGCCAGCAGCTTGAACCTAGGAGATTCACCCCTCCACTTT
TRBV5-6,.,.,TRBJ1-2,CASPPAGYGYTF,TGTGCCAGCCCCCCGGCAGGCTATGGCTACACCTTC
TRBV2,.,once,TRBJ1-5,CASSPSDQPQHF,TGTGCCAGCAGTCCCTCCGATCAGCCCCAGCATTTT
TRBV14,.,.,TRBJ2-7,CASSQLSIYEQYF,TGTGCCAGCAGCCAGCTAAGTATCTACGAGCAGTACTTC
TRBV27,.,.,TRBJ2-2,CASSWRQINTGELFF,TGTGCCAGCAGTTGGCGACAGATCAACACCGGGGAGCTGTTTTTT
TRBV2,TRBD1,.,TRBJ2-7,CASSEQDRDPYEQYF,TGTGCCAGCAGTGAACAGGACAGGGACCCATACGAGCAGTACTTC
TRBV7-9,.,.,TRBJ1-5,CASSLQGQPQHF,TGTGCCAGCAGCTTGCAGGGCCAGCCCCAGCATTTT